This TCR beta chain was retrieved from a study of shared clonotypes between healthy human individuals. CDR3 length: 14 amino acids. Germline V gene data show CDR1 as SGHNT and CDR2 as YYREEE (reference sequence). V was clipped by 4 bases and J by 4 bases; unmatched bases: 7. Profiling relied on immunoSEQ multiplex PCR, and the TCRdb table lists in-frame clones only, not all of them. The sample contains about 870,000 clones, about 91% of which appear only once. CD45RO-negative cells were positively selected for CCR7, leaving out terminally differentiated effector memory CD45RA+ cells. The TCR originated in a man between 25 and 39 years old in good health. Sequenced material: naive CD8+ T cells sorted from blood. V usage is TRBV5-4 and J usage is TRBJ2-5, with 7 nucleotides matching TRBD2. The CDR3 region is CASSLSGAGETQYF. CDR3 sequence (DNA): TGTGCCAGCAGCCTGAGCGGGGCCGGAGAGACCCAGTACTTC. The whole variable domain, remainder taken from reference TRBV5-4 and TRBJ2-5, is ETGVTQSPTHLIKTRGQQVTLRCSSQSGHNTVSWYQQALGQGPQFIFQYYREEENGRGNFPPRFSGLQFPNYSSELNVNALELDDSALYLCASSLSGAGETQYFGPGTRLLVL.